These 23 T cell receptor beta chains were sequenced from one sample in a study of T-cell memory formation after mild COVID-19. TCRdb analysed the 5' RACE reads with MiXCR anew, one entry per CDR3 protein. The table lists under 450,000 distinct CDR3 sequences, roughly 19% of them singletons. Source material: PBMCs or a T cell subset sorted from them (not recorded which). The receptor source for this set is a man younger than 35 who had mild COVID-19 (a few samples of this study predate the infection). Cell type and time point are not known.

The chain links TRBV10-3 to TRBJ2-2; D perhaps matches TRBD1 (6 bases). V dropped 5 bases and J dropped 5 bases, with 15 bases sitting between them. Germline V lookup: CDR1 ENHRY, CDR2 SYGVKD. This CDR3 is built from 15 residues. CDR3 protein: CAISHTGPGTGELFF. Written as DNA, the CDR3 is TGTGCCATCAGTCATACAGGGCCCGGAACCGGGGAGCTGTTTTTT.

V gene TRBV12-3 or TRBV12-4 combines with J gene TRBJ2-5, with 8 bases that match TRBD2. With V trimmed by 6 bases and J by 1 base, 4 bases remained unmatched. The CDR3 is made up of 14 amino acids. CDR3: CASRFAGGQETQYF. Written as DNA, the CDR3 is TGTGCCAGCAGATTCGCGGGGGGCCAAGAGACCCAGTACTTC.

This chain joins TRBV7-9 and TRBJ2-1, with TRBD2 as a possible D gene (6 bases). The ends were cut back, 10 bases at V and 12 bases at J, with 16 bases in the middle. The CDR3 runs to 11 residues. Germline values: CDR1 SEHNR, CDR2 FQNEAQ (reference sequence). The CDR3: CATSGDFAQFF. CDR3 coding DNA: TGTGCCACCTCTGGGGACTTTGCGCAGTTCTTC. The whole variable domain, remainder taken from reference TRBV7-9 and TRBJ2-1, is DTGVSQNPRHKITKRGQNVTFRCDPISEHNRLYWYRQTLGQGPEFLTYFQNEAQLEKSRLLSDRFSAERPKGSFSTLEIQRTEQGDSAMYLCATSGDFAQFFGPGTRLTVL.

This chain uses TRBV25-1 with TRBJ2-1, with a weak D call TRBD1 (5 bases). The CDR3 is 14 amino acids. Germline CDR1 is MGHDK and CDR2 is SYGVNS. Trimming stripped 1 base from V and 7 bases from J, with 11 bases between. In DNA, the CDR3 is TGTGCCAGCAGTGAATCAGGGCGAGGTAATGAGCAGTTCTTC. It encodes CASSESGRGNEQFF.

This clonotype was seen a handful of times. J is TRBJ2-7 and V is TRBV6-5; D is possibly TRBD2 (5 bases). The CDR3 sequence is 15 residues long. Per the germline V gene, CDR1 is MNHEY and CDR2 is SVGAGI. Trimming shortened V by 2 bases and J by 3 bases, and 14 bases separated the two germline ends. The CDR3 reads CASSYVLSGNYEQYF. CDR3 nucleotides: TGTGCCAGCAGTTACGTGCTTTCGGGGAACTACGAGCAGTACTTC.

This clonotype was seen more than once but under ten times. The chain uses TRBV20-1 and TRBJ2-7, with 10 bases aligning to TRBD2. Germline loops: CDR1 DFQATT, CDR2 SNEGSKA (reference sequence). J gave up 5 bases and V 3 bases, and 7 bases lay outside the gene matches. The CDR3 sequence is 14 residues long. CDR3 sequence reads: CSARGTSALHEQYV. DNA for the CDR3: TGCAGTGCTAGGGGGACTAGCGCCCTCCACGAGCAGTACGTC.

V usage is TRBV7-2 and J usage is TRBJ2-3, with D possibly being TRBD2 (5 bases). This CDR3 contains 14 residues. Trimming shortened V by 5 bases and J by 3 bases, and 12 bases separated the two germline ends. Germline loops: CDR1 SGHTA, CDR2 FQGNSA. CDR3 DNA: TGTGCCAGCAGCCAGTTCGGACTGACAGATACGCAGTATTTT. Amino acids: CASSQFGLTDTQYF.

The chain combines TRBV7-9 with TRBJ1-1, with unresolved D. CDR3 length equals 14 residues. The V gene lost 6 bases and the J gene lost 1 base, with 12 bases spanning the gap. CDR1 is SEHNR, CDR2 FQNEAQ, per germline (reference sequence). CDR3 in DNA: TGTGCCAGCAGGGGCTTCGGAGCGAACACTGAAGCTTTCTTT. It translates to CASRGFGANTEAFF. Based on the CDR3 plus reference TRBV7-9 and TRBJ1-1, the full variable domain is DTGVSQNPRHKITKRGQNVTFRCDPISEHNRLYWYRQTLGQGPEFLTYFQNEAQLEKSRLLSDRFSAERPKGSFSTLEIQRTEQGDSAMYLCASRGFGANTEAFFGQGTRLTVV.

The chain couples TRBV4-2 to TRBJ2-7, with D possibly being TRBD1 or TRBD2 (5 bases each). The CDR3 loop spans 15 amino acids. The V end lost 4 bases, the J end lost 3 bases, and 16 bases lay between the germline ends. The germline V gene has CDR1 LGHNA and CDR2 YNFKEQ. For the CDR3, the DNA is TGTGCCAGCAGCCTTGACCCGGGAAGGGGCTACGAGCAGTACTTC. Its protein product is CASSLDPGRGYEQYF.

This clonotype came up a few times. The chain uses TRBV5-1 and TRBJ1-1; D is perhaps TRBD1 (6 bases). This CDR3 region has 14 residues. Trimming removed 6 bases from V and 2 bases from J, with 14 bases in between. The germline V gene has CDR1 SGHRS and CDR2 YFSETQ. The CDR3 DNA is TGCGCCAGCACCCTACAGGGATACAACACTGAAGCTTTCTTT. This codes for CASTLQGYNTEAFF.

This clonotype occurred a few times. The chain is built from TRBV5-1 and TRBJ1-1; 8 bases align to TRBD1. The CDR3 runs to 15 residues. J was trimmed by 5 bases and V by 1 base; bases with no gene match: 7. Per the germline V gene, CDR1 is SGHRS and CDR2 is YFSETQ. The CDR3 DNA follows: TGCGCCAGCAGCTTGCCCGGGACAGGACTGACTGAAGCTTTCTTT. It encodes CASSLPGTGLTEAFF.

This clonotype was detected only a few times. V usage is TRBV19 and J usage is TRBJ1-1; D not certain. Germline V gene data show CDR1 as LNHDA and CDR2 as SQIVND (reference sequence). The V end was cut by 7 bases, the J end by 4 bases, with 25 bases between. The CDR3 covers 17 residues. CDR3: CASKSSGLVFGGTEAFF. In nucleotides, the CDR3 is TGTGCCAGTAAGAGTTCCGGGCTGGTTTTTGGTGGCACTGAAGCTTTCTTT.

The V and J genes are TRBV28 and TRBJ1-4; TRBD1 matches 11 bases. The CDR3 consists of 13 residues. The germline V gene encodes CDR1 MDHEN and CDR2 SYDVKM. V lost 7 bases and J lost 7; bases outside the gene matches: 2. The CDR3 here is CASMDRGPEKLFF. In nucleotides, the CDR3 is TGTGCCAGCATGGACAGGGGGCCTGAAAAACTGTTTTTT.

The chain has TRBV4-3 and TRBJ1-2, with D possibly being TRBD1 (6 bases). The V end was cut by 0 bases, the J end by 4 bases, with 12 bases between. CDR1 LGHNA and CDR2 YSLEER come from the germline V gene. The CDR3 sequence is 15 residues long. The DNA for the CDR3 is TGCGCCAGCAGCCAAGATTGGCTCAGGGGCTATGGCTACACCTTC. Translating gives CASSQDWLRGYGYTF.

The CDR3: CASSLLGVRGRSTDTQYF. The CDR3 nucleotides are TGTGCCAGCAGCTTATTGGGAGTTCGGGGGAGAAGCACAGATACGCAGTATTTT. The chain uses TRBV7-3 and TRBJ2-3, with D tentatively TRBD2 (6 bases). Germline V CDR1 and CDR2: SGHTA, FQGTGA. The CDR3 spans 18 residues. V was cut by 2 bases and J by 0 bases, with 18 bases left in between.

The rearrangement uses TRBV9 and TRBJ2-5; weak D call: TRBD2 (5 bases). V dropped 3 bases and J dropped 4 bases, with 10 bases sitting between them. This CDR3 is 13 amino acids long. From germline, CDR1 is SGDLS and CDR2 YYNGEE. The CDR3 here is CASSGGGPETQYF. CDR3 DNA: TGTGCCAGCAGCGGCGGAGGTCCAGAGACCCAGTACTTC. The full variable domain, its missing parts supplied by reference TRBV9 and TRBJ2-5, is DSGVTQTPKHLITATGQRVTLRCSPRSGDLSVYWYQQSLDQGLQFLIQYYNGEERAKGNILERFSAQQFPDLHSELNLSSLELGDSALYFCASSGGGPETQYFGPGTRLLVL.

The J gene is TRBJ1-1, the V gene TRBV7-2, with D perhaps matching TRBD1 (5 bases). With 4 bases removed from V and 4 bases from J, the gap between germline ends came to 13 bases. Per germline, CDR1 SGHTA and CDR2 FQGNSA. This CDR3 region has 14 residues. The CDR3 spells CASSSYQGVTEAFF. CDR3 in DNA: TGTGCCAGCAGCTCCTACCAGGGAGTCACTGAAGCTTTCTTT.

CDR3 nucleotides: TGTGCCAGCAGCTTAGAAGGTCGGGGGTGGAATCAGCCCCAGCATTTT. It encodes CASSLEGRGWNQPQHF. This chain joins TRBV7-2 and TRBJ1-5; D is possibly TRBD1 (5 bases). The CDR3 sequence is 16 residues long. The V and J ends lost 1 base and 4 bases respectively, with 14 bases between them. CDR1 SGHTA and CDR2 FQGNSA come from the germline V gene.

The gene calls are TRBV6-2 or TRBV6-3 and TRBJ2-2; the match to TRBD2 covers 14 bases. The germline V gene encodes CDR1 MNHEY and CDR2 SVGEGT. The V segment lost 7 bases and the J segment 4 bases; nucleotides outside the gene matches: 14. The CDR3 extends over 19 amino acids. Written as DNA, the CDR3 is TGTGCCAGCACTCGCCAACCGGGACTAGCGGGGGAACCCACCGGGGAGCTGTTTTTT. Protein sequence: CASTRQPGLAGEPTGELFF.

The chain employs TRBV6-2 or TRBV6-3 and TRBJ1-2; D remains ambiguous. CDR3 length equals 15 residues. Germline CDR1 MNHEY, CDR2 SVGEGT. With 0 bases removed from V and 1 base from J, the gap between germline ends came to 9 bases. The CDR3 protein is CASSYSGLLNYGYTF. In DNA form, the CDR3 reads TGTGCCAGCAGTTACTCAGGACTCCTTAACTATGGCTACACCTTC.

The chain combines TRBV29-1 with TRBJ2-2; 12 bases agree with TRBD1. The ends lost 7 bases at V and 5 bases at J; junction bases unmatched: 5. The germline CDR1 and CDR2 sequences are SQVTM and ANQGSEA. The CDR3 is made up of 14 amino acids. The CDR3 DNA follows: TGCAGCGCTGGGACAGGGGGCCATACCGGGGAGCTGTTTTTT. It specifies CSAGTGGHTGELFF.

This clonotype came up many times. The V call is TRBV4-1, the J call TRBJ1-2, with TRBD1 as a possible D gene (5 bases). CDR1 and CDR2 (germline): MGHRA, YSYEKL. The CDR3 covers 16 residues. V was pared by 4 bases and J by 2 bases, with 17 bases between. CDR3 sequence (DNA): TGCGCCAGCAGCCGCCCATTAGGAGGGGCGAACTATGGCTACACCTTC. Its translation: CASSRPLGGANYGYTF.

This clonotype has just a few counts. The chain links TRBV10-3 to TRBJ2-3, with a possible D match to TRBD2 (7 bases). V was clipped by 4 bases and J by 5 bases, with 13 bases between them. Germline V gene lookup returns CDR1 ENHRY and CDR2 SYGVKD. This CDR3 has 14 residues. The CDR3 DNA sequence: TGTGCCATCAGTGTGGGGGGGGCTGTAGATACGCAGTATTTT. The encoded protein is CAISVGGAVDTQYF.